This TCR beta chain was captured by sequencing in a study of chemoradiotherapy in HPV16-positive cancers. The wider study: Candidate HPV-specific T-cell clones and common TCR motifs came from functional assays in two HPV16-positive patients. Overall study findings and caveats: Only a couple of HPV16-positive patients supplied the functional HPV-specificity definition.

The CDR3 runs to 14 residues. From germline, CDR1 is SQVTM and CDR2 ANQGSEA. V lost 4 bases, J lost 7 bases, and 10 bases stayed unmatched. Samples were taken several times over chemoradiotherapy. In the case of this clone: The antigen is undetermined.

The method was immunoSEQ multiplex PCR; TCRdb's version includes in-frame clones alone and lacks a portion of them. Among 9,500 to 15,000 clones listed, approximately 86% were seen once. The source material was blood, sampled from a patient who underwent chemoradiotherapy. This sequence originates from a human donor with HPV-associated anogenital cancer. The rearrangement uses TRBV29-1 and TRBJ1-2; TRBD1 agrees at 9 bases. CDR3 sequence reads: CSVVRDRELGGYTF. CDR3 nucleotide sequence: TGCAGCGTTGTCCGGGACAGGGAGTTGGGTGGCTACACCTTC.